One sample yielded the 17 T cell receptor beta chains listed below, sequenced in a study of blood T cells in healthy people across ages. For the second PCR, which ran for about 7 to 11 cycles, a sample-barcoded 5' primer and a J-beta primer mix were used. TCRdb re-called the 5' RACE reads through MiXCR, storing one row per CDR3 protein. The sample holds hundreds of thousands of distinct CDR3 sequences, more than 35% seen once. The specimen sequenced was blood. The receptors come from a man older than 75 in good health.

The genes are TRBV5-1 and TRBJ2-1; 10 bases match TRBD2. The CDR3 loop spans 20 amino acids. CDR1 is SGHRS, CDR2 YFSETQ, per germline. V dropped 4 bases and J dropped 2; count of bases not matched to a gene: 18. This CDR3 is CASSALPGLARSRAYNEQFF. CDR3 coding DNA: TGCGCCAGCAGCGCACTTCCGGGACTAGCGCGCTCTAGAGCCTACAATGAGCAGTTCTTC.

This clonotype has a single count. A read error may explain this, as a much larger clone is one base away. This chain links TRBV7-2 with TRBJ2-5, with no clear D. Matching the DNA end better, TRBJ2-7 makes the J call doubtful. The CDR3 sequence is 13 residues long. Germline V gene data show CDR1 as SGHTA and CDR2 as FQGNSA. CDR3 sequence: CAISLVHSYEQYF. CDR3 DNA: TGTGCCATCAGCTTAGTCCACTCCTACGAGCAGTACTTC.

This clonotype was detected a few times. V usage is TRBV27 and J usage is TRBJ2-5; 7 bases are shared with TRBD2. Germline trimming cut 0 bases from V and 2 bases from J; bases unmatched to any gene: 6. CDR1 is MNHEY, CDR2 SMNVEV, per germline (reference sequence). This CDR3 contains 16 residues. As DNA, the CDR3 is TGTGCCAGCAGTTTATCTTACGGGAGGTCTCAAGAGACCCAGTACTTC. Translated, it gives CASSLSYGRSQETQYF.

This clonotype occurred a few times. V is TRBV27 and J is TRBJ2-1; D gene uncertain. The germline V and J ends were trimmed by 5 bases and 4 bases, with 9 bases remaining between them. Germline lookup yields CDR1 MNHEY and CDR2 SMNVEV (reference sequence). The CDR3 runs 13 residues. The DNA of the CDR3 is TGTGCCAGCAGTAAAGAGGTGTACAATGAGCAGTTCTTC. It translates to CASSKEVYNEQFF.

V and J are TRBV4-3 and TRBJ2-3; 12 nucleotides agree with TRBD2. This CDR3 is 16 amino acids long. Unmatched junction bases numbered 5, after V lost 4 bases and J lost 3 bases. Germline lookup yields CDR1 LGHNA and CDR2 YSLEER. Here the CDR3 DNA reads TGCGCCAGCAGCCCGGGGACTAGCGGGCATACAGATACGCAGTATTTT. It specifies CASSPGTSGHTDTQYF.

This clonotype was observed a single time. This sequence joins TRBV29-1 and TRBJ2-7, with 9 bases lining up with TRBD1. The trim removed 2 bases at V and 5 bases at J, leaving 7 bases unmatched. The CDR3 loop spans 14 amino acids. CDR1 SQVTM and CDR2 ANQGSEA come from the germline V gene. The CDR3 DNA reads as TGCAGCGTTGAAAAGGTAGGACAGGGGAACGAGCAGTACTTC. It specifies CSVEKVGQGNEQYF.

The chain has TRBV7-2 and TRBJ2-2; possible D gene TRBD1, 6 bases. The CDR3 covers 15 residues. Trimming stripped 7 bases from V and 4 bases from J, with 16 bases between. Germline-derived CDR1 and CDR2 are SGHTA and FQGNSA. The CDR3 protein is CASTKERGSTGELFF. CDR3 nucleotide sequence: TGTGCCAGCACCAAGGAAAGGGGGAGCACCGGGGAGCTGTTTTTT.

The rearrangement joins TRBV3-1 to TRBJ2-7, with D possibly matching TRBD1 (5 bases). V gave up 2 bases and J gave up 3 bases, with 17 bases separating them. The germline CDR1 and CDR2 sequences are LGHDT and YNNKEL (reference sequence). This CDR3 has 16 amino acids. The CDR3 region is CASSQLPEVRVYEQYF. The DNA for the CDR3 is TGTGCCAGCAGCCAACTACCCGAAGTCAGGGTCTACGAGCAGTACTTC.

There are a few counts of this clonotype. One end of the junction fails to match germline, which may point to a read error. The chain couples TRBV12-3 or TRBV12-4 to TRBJ1-6, with D possibly matching TRBD1 (5 bases). The CDR3 sequence is 14 residues long. The CDR3, as DNA: TGTGCCAGCAGTTTCGACAGTCTTAATTCACCCCCCCACTTT. This translates into CASSFDSLNSPPHF.

The chain is built from TRBV3-1 and TRBJ2-1; 9 nucleotides align to TRBD2. This CDR3 has 15 amino acids. The germline CDR1 and CDR2 sequences are LGHDT and YNNKEL (reference sequence). With 0 bases clipped from V and 5 bases from J, the junction kept 2 bases outside the gene matches. The CDR3 nucleotides are TGTGCCAGCAGCCAAGAACTAGCGGGTAACAATGAGCAGTTCTTC. Protein: CASSQELAGNNEQFF.

This chain joins TRBV7-9 and TRBJ2-1, with 8 nucleotides matching TRBD1. The germline gives CDR1 SEHNR, CDR2 FQNEAQ (reference sequence). This CDR3 spans 16 amino acids. After removal of 1 base from V and 8 bases from J, the junction contained 10 bases not matched to a gene. The CDR3 coding sequence is TGTGCCAGCAGCTTAGACACCGGGACAGGACTCCATGAGCAGTTCTTC. Translating it yields CASSLDTGTGLHEQFF.

V gene TRBV7-2 combines with J gene TRBJ2-7, with TRBD1 as a possible D gene (5 bases). The length of the CDR3 is 14 residues. Germline CDR1 SGHTA, CDR2 FQGNSA. V was shortened by 1 base and J by 7 bases, with 14 bases between the two germline ends. The CDR3 region is CASSLVQADNEQYF. In nucleotides, the CDR3 is TGTGCCAGCAGCTTAGTACAGGCGGACAATGAGCAGTACTTC.

The chain uses TRBV28 and TRBJ2-2, with 9 positions matching TRBD1. Germline V gene lookup returns CDR1 MDHEN and CDR2 SYDVKM. Trimming removed 4 bases from V and 4 bases from J; junction bases left unmatched: 1. CDR3 length: 14 amino acids. The CDR3 is CASSSTGGTGELFF. The CDR3 coding sequence is TGTGCCAGCAGTTCGACAGGGGGCACCGGGGAGCTGTTTTTT. Filled out from reference TRBV28 and TRBJ2-2, the complete variable domain reads DVKVTQSSRYLVKRTGEKVFLECVQDMDHENMFWYRQDPGLGLRLIYFSYDVKMKEKGDIPEGYSVSREKKERFSLILESASTNQTSMYLCASSSTGGTGELFFGEGSRLTVL.

On this clonotype itself: A much larger clone differs by one base, so this may be a read error. The rearrangement uses TRBV28 and TRBJ2-1, with D possibly TRBD2 on 5 matching bases. The germline CDR1 and CDR2 sequences are MDHEN and SYDVKM. V was trimmed by 5 bases and J by 6 bases, leaving 20 bases between them. The CDR3 runs 16 residues. Here the CDR3 DNA reads TGTGCCAGCAGTCGGATAGGGAGATCAGGAGCCAATGAGCAGTTCTTC. Translating gives CASSRIGRSGANEQFF.

The genes are TRBV7-9 and TRBJ1-1; D unclear. The germline V gene encodes CDR1 SEHNR and CDR2 FQNEAQ (reference sequence). The CDR3 consists of 13 residues. With 5 bases removed from V and 8 bases from J, the gap between germline ends came to 15 bases. The CDR3: CASSPNVEIEAFF. In nucleotides, the CDR3 is TGTGCCAGCAGCCCGAACGTGGAGATCGAAGCTTTCTTT.

CDR3: CASSRGGASGYTF. The CDR3 DNA reads as TGTGCCAGCAGCAGGGGGGGGGCAAGTGGCTACACCTTC. V usage is TRBV7-3 and J usage is TRBJ1-2; D possibly corresponds to TRBD1 (6 bases). From germline, CDR1 is SGHTA and CDR2 FQGTGA. The CDR3 spans 13 residues. V lost 5 bases to trimming and J lost 7 bases, with 14 bases between them.

This clonotype was counted a few times. V gene TRBV7-2 combines with J gene TRBJ2-5, with D perhaps matching TRBD1 (7 bases). Germline CDR1 SGHTA, CDR2 FQGNSA. This CDR3 has 16 residues. Trimming took off 1 base at V and 2 bases at J, with 14 bases between the two ends. CDR3 in DNA: TGTGCCAGCAGCTTAGGGAGGGGCAGGGGGCAAGAGACCCAGTACTTC. Protein product: CASSLGRGRGQETQYF.